The 11 T cell receptor beta chains below come from one sample, sequenced in a study of Ad26.COV2.S vaccination and SARS-CoV-2 variants. The sample's treatment: roughly 18 received Ad26.COV2.S at low or high dose, single or two shots; 5 received placebo; per-sample allocation not given. On day 63 after the first injection, vaccine and placebo recipients gave samples. Sequencing used immunoSEQ multiplex PCR; TCRdb keeps in-frame clones, though not all of them. Here the sample spans approximately 460,000 clones, 89% being singletons. This material consisted of peripheral blood, taken in a trial of Ad26.COV2.S vaccine versus placebo. The receptor source for this set is a person between 18 and 59 years old who received the Ad26.COV2.S COVID-19 vaccine or a placebo.

The chain employs TRBV20-1 and TRBJ1-4; D is undetermined. The CDR3 loop spans 10 amino acids. Germline V lookup: CDR1 DFQATT, CDR2 SNEGSKA (reference sequence). V lost 2 bases and J 10 bases, leaving 5 bases between the germline ends. CDR3 amino acids: CSARFGKLFF. CDR3 coding DNA: TGCAGTGCTAGATTTGGAAAACTGTTTTTT.

V and J are TRBV10-2 and TRBJ1-4, with 9 bases fitting TRBD1. The CDR3 totals 17 residues. V shed 2 bases and J 6 bases; nucleotides not matched to a gene: 10. Germline V lookup: CDR1 WSHSY, CDR2 SAAADI. In nucleotides, the CDR3 is TGCGCCAGCAGTGAGCGACACTGGGACAGGGCGGATGAAAAACTGTTTTTT. It translates to CASSERHWDRADEKLFF.

This chain connects TRBV11-2 to TRBJ1-2, with 7 positions matching TRBD1. Germline CDR1 SGHAT, CDR2 FQNNGV. The V gene end was trimmed by 5 bases and the J gene end by 5 bases; junction bases not matched to a gene: 11. CDR3 size: 15 residues. The CDR3 region has the DNA TGTGCCAGCAGCCAAAACATCCGGGACAGTTATGGCTACACCTTC. This codes for CASSQNIRDSYGYTF.

J is TRBJ2-7 and V is TRBV3-1 (or the pseudogene TRBV3-2), with D tentatively TRBD2 (5 bases). CDR3 size: 13 residues. V was pared by 1 base and J by 3 bases, with 7 bases between. Germline-derived CDR1 and CDR2 are LGHDT and YNNKEL (reference sequence). CDR3 nucleotides: TGTGCCAGCAGCCAAGGGGAGTTCTACGAGCAGTACTTC. This gives the protein CASSQGEFYEQYF.

V gene TRBV7-8 combines with J gene TRBJ2-2; D remains ambiguous. Germline V gene data show CDR1 as SGHVS and CDR2 as FQNEAQ. The ends were cut back, 8 bases at V and 6 bases at J, with 10 bases in the middle. The CDR3 is made up of 12 amino acids. The CDR3 is CASRRTAGELFF. CDR3 DNA sequence: TGTGCCAGCCGAAGGACGGCCGGGGAGCTGTTTTTT.

The chain links TRBV29-1 to TRBJ2-5; TRBD2 is a possible D gene (5 bases). This CDR3 has 17 residues. CDR1 is SQVTM and CDR2 is ANQGSEA in the germline V gene. The V end was cut by 2 bases, the J end by 3 bases, with 22 bases between. CDR3 loop: CSVETPHLNTREETQYF. CDR3 coding DNA: TGCAGCGTTGAAACCCCGCATTTAAATACTAGGGAAGAGACCCAGTACTTC.

As to this clone: The same CDR3 can be traced to other DNA sequences in this sample. The rearrangement joins TRBV20-1 to TRBJ2-3, with D unclear. The germline V gene encodes CDR1 DFQATT and CDR2 SNEGSKA (reference sequence). Trimming removed 3 bases at V and 6 bases at J, with 7 bases between. The CDR3 consists of 11 residues. The DNA of the CDR3 is TGCAGTGCTAGTCCTTCCGATACGCAGTATTTT. Translating it yields CSASPSDTQYF.

The rearrangement uses TRBV5-1 and TRBJ1-4; D is possibly TRBD1 (6 bases). CDR1 and CDR2 from the germline V gene are SGHRS and YFSETQ. V lost 3 bases and J 6 bases, leaving 12 bases between the germline ends. The CDR3 length is 14 residues. CDR3 in DNA: TGCGCCAGCAGCTATGCAGGGGAGTATGAAAAACTGTTTTTT. It is translated as CASSYAGEYEKLFF.

This rearrangement joins TRBV13 to TRBJ2-1; no definite D call. The CDR3 length is 16 residues. V shed 5 bases and J shed 0 bases, with 14 bases lying between them. The germline CDR1 and CDR2 sequences are PRHDT and FYEKMQ (reference sequence). The CDR3 nucleotides read TGTGCCAGCAGCCACCAAAGACCCCCCTCCTACAATGAGCAGTTCTTC. It yields the protein CASSHQRPPSYNEQFF. Using reference TRBV13 and TRBJ2-1 for the parts outside the CDR3, the full variable domain is AAGVIQSPRHLIKEKRETATLKCYPIPRHDTVYWYQQGPGQDPQFLISFYEKMQSDKGSIPDRFSAQQFSDYHSELNMSSLELGDSALYFCASSHQRPPSYNEQFFGPGTRLTVL.

The V call is TRBV28, the J call TRBJ1-1; D gene uncertain. Germline V gene sequence: CDR1 MDHEN, CDR2 SYDVKM. V was cut by 6 bases and J by 1 base, with 15 bases left in between. This CDR3 spans 15 amino acids. As DNA, the CDR3 is TGTGCCAGCAGCTCCCCCTGGGCGCCGAACACTGAAGCTTTCTTT. Its protein product is CASSSPWAPNTEAFF.

Only one count was recorded for this clone. The rearrangement joins TRBV27 to TRBJ2-7; 8 bases line up with TRBD2. V lost 6 bases, J lost 5 bases, and 15 bases stayed unmatched. The CDR3 spans 16 residues. Germline-derived CDR1 and CDR2 are MNHEY and SMNVEV (reference sequence). CDR3 bases: TGTGCCAGCAGCCGCTACGGTTCGAGCGGGAGAGACGAGCAGTACTTC. Translation gives CASSRYGSSGRDEQYF.